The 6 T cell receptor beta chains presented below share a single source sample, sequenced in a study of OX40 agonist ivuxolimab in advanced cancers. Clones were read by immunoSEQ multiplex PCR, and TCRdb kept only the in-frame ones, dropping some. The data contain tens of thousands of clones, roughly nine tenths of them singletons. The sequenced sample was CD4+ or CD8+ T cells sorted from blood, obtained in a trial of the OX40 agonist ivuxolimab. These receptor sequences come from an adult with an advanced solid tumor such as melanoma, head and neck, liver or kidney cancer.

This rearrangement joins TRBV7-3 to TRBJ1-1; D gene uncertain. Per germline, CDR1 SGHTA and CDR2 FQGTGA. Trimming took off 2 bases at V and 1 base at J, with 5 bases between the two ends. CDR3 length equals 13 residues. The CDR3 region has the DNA TGTGCCAGCAGCTTAGAGAGGAACACTGAAGCTTTCTTT. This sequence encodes CASSLERNTEAFF.

The chain's CDR3 is CASSLRDQPQHF. DNA for the CDR3: TGTGCCAGCAGCTTGAGGGATCAGCCCCAGCATTTT. The chain recombines TRBV11-2 with TRBJ1-5, with D uncertain. The germline gives CDR1 SGHAT, CDR2 FQNNGV. The CDR3 length is 12 residues. V lost 3 bases to trimming and J lost 5 bases, with 5 bases between them.

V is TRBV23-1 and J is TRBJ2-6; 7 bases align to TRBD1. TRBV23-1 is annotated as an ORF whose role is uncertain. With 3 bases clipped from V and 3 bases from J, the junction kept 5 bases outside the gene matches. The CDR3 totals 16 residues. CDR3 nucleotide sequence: TGCGCCAGCAGTCAGCTACAGGGGCATGGGGCCAACGTCCTGACTTTC. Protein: CASSQLQGHGANVLTF.

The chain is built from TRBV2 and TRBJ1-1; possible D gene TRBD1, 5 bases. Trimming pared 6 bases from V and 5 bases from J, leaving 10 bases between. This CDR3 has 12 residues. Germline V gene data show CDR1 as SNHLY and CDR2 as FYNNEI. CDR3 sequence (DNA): TGTGCCAGCAGGAGGGACGGGACTGAAGCTTTCTTT. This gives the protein CASRRDGTEAFF.

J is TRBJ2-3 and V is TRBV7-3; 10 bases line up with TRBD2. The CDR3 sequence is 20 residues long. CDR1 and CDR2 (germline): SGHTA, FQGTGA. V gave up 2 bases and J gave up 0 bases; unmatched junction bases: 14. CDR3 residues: CASSLGGLAGGPTSTDTQYF. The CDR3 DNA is TGTGCCAGCAGCTTAGGTGGATTAGCGGGGGGACCAACTAGCACAGATACGCAGTATTTT.

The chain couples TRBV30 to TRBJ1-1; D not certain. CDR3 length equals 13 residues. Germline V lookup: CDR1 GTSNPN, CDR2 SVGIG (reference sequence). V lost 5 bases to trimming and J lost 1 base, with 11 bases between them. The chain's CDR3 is CAWAPQANTEAFF. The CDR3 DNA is TGTGCCTGGGCACCCCAGGCGAACACTGAAGCTTTCTTT. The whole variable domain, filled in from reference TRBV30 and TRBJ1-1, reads SQTIHQWPATLVQPVGSPLSLECTVEGTSNPNLYWYRQAAGRGLQLLFYSVGIGQISSEVPQNLSASRPQDRQFILSSKKLLLSDSGFYLCAWAPQANTEAFFGQGTRLTVV.